This TCR beta chain is from a study of HIV-infected patients and healthy controls. TCRdb processed the 5' RACE reads anew with MiXCR; each CDR3 protein has one entry. The sample shows some 19,000 distinct CDR3 sequences, around 15% of them seen only once. The table lists this clonotype with many counts. The sample was CD8+ T cells from blood. The clonotype originates from a human donor in good health.

CDR3 loop: CASSEGGADTGELFF. The CDR3 coding sequence is TGTGCCAGCAGTGAAGGGGGGGCGGACACCGGGGAGCTGTTTTTT. The chain recombines TRBV6-4 with TRBJ2-2; D possibly corresponds to TRBD2 (7 bases). V was cut by 3 bases and J by 3 bases, with 11 bases left in between. From germline, CDR1 is MRHNA and CDR2 SNTAGT. CDR3 length: 15 amino acids.